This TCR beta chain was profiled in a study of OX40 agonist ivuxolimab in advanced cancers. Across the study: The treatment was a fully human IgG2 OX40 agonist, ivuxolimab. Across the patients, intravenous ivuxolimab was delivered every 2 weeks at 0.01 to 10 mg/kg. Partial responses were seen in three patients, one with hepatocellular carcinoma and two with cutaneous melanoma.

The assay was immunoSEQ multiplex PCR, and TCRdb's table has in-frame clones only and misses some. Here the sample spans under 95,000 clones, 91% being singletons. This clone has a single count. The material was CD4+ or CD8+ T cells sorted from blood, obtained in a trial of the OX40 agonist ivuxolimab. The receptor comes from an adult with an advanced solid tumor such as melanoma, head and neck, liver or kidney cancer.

CDR3 sequence (DNA): TGTGCCAGCAGCCGAGGGACAGTTCAAGAGACCCAGTACTTC. This encodes CASSRGTVQETQYF. This sequence joins TRBV6-5 and TRBJ2-5, with 7 bases lining up with TRBD1. The CDR3 is 14 amino acids. Germline values: CDR1 MNHEY, CDR2 SVGAGI. V shed 6 bases, J shed 2 bases, and the junction held 6 bases outside the gene matches.